These 8 T cell receptor beta chains originate from one sample sequenced in a study of T cell responses to AZD1222 COVID-19 vaccine. Using immunoSEQ multiplex PCR, the repertoire was profiled, and TCRdb retains in-frame clones only, with some absent. The sample lists about 140,000 clones, less than 95% occurring once. Sequenced material: peripheral blood, taken 28 days after the second dose of the MenACWY control vaccine. The receptors derive from an adult who received the MenACWY meningococcal vaccine as a control.

The chain carries TRBV9 and TRBJ1-1; D is possibly TRBD1 (6 bases). CDR1 and CDR2 (germline): SGDLS, YYNGEE. The CDR3 consists of 13 residues. V was trimmed by 2 bases and J by 3 bases, leaving 8 bases between them. The CDR3 DNA sequence: TGTGCCAGCAGCGTGTCAGGGGACACTGAAGCTTTCTTT. Its protein product is CASSVSGDTEAFF.

The chain combines TRBV11-2 with TRBJ2-1, with TRBD1 matching 7 bases. CDR3 size: 17 residues. Germline CDR1 reads SGHAT; CDR2 reads FQNNGV. Trimming took 2 bases from V and 3 from J; bases not matched to a gene: 10. The CDR3 region has the DNA TGTGCCAGCAGCTTATATATCGCCGGGACAGTCTACAATGAGCAGTTCTTC. This translates into CASSLYIAGTVYNEQFF.

This chain links TRBV28 with TRBJ2-3; 7 bases align to TRBD1. In germline, CDR1 is MDHEN, CDR2 SYDVKM. The CDR3 spans 13 residues. V shed 8 bases, J shed 4 bases, and the junction held 6 bases outside the gene matches. This chain's CDR3 is CASYRGEPDTQYF. Written as DNA, the CDR3 is TGTGCCAGCTACAGGGGAGAACCAGATACGCAGTATTTT.

This sequence joins TRBV18 and TRBJ2-7; D is possibly TRBD1 (5 bases). V was cut by 3 bases and J by 4 bases, with 7 bases left in between. Germline V gene sequence: CDR1 KGHSH, CDR2 LQKENI. The CDR3 has 12 residues. This CDR3 is CASSPDSYEQYF. The CDR3 coding sequence is TGTGCCAGCTCACCCGACAGTTACGAGCAGTACTTC.

This clone was recorded once. The genes are TRBV19 and TRBJ2-7, with 11 bases aligning to TRBD1. The CDR3 is 13 residues long. The junction had 4 bases not matched to a gene; V was cut back by 5 bases and J by 7 bases. Germline CDR1 is LNHDA and CDR2 is SQIVND (reference sequence). In DNA form, the CDR3 reads TGTGCCAGTAGTCCCCGGGACAGGGGGGAGCAGTACTTC. Translation gives CASSPRDRGEQYF.

The chain combines TRBV19 with TRBJ2-7, with 9 bases matching TRBD2. Germline V gene sequence: CDR1 LNHDA, CDR2 SQIVND (reference sequence). The CDR3 has 16 residues. With V trimmed by 3 bases and J by 0 bases, 6 bases remained unmatched. CDR3 DNA: TGTGCCAGTAGTATTGGGCTAGCGGGAATCTCCTACGAGCAGTACTTC. It encodes CASSIGLAGISYEQYF.

The chain links TRBV7-3 to TRBJ2-7; 7 nucleotides match TRBD2. The CDR3 has 15 amino acids. Unmatched junction bases numbered 11, after V lost 8 bases and J lost 1 base. Germline V gene data show CDR1 as SGHTA and CDR2 as FQGTGA. The CDR3: CASGEGTGPSYEQYF. CDR3 sequence (DNA): TGTGCCAGCGGGGAGGGGACTGGCCCTTCCTACGAGCAGTACTTC.

The chain combines TRBV3-1 (or the pseudogene TRBV3-2) with TRBJ2-4; D unresolved. The CDR3 contains 12 residues. V was shortened by 1 base and J by 9 bases, with 7 bases between the two germline ends. The germline gives CDR1 LGHDT, CDR2 YNNKEL (reference sequence). The CDR3 DNA sequence: TGTGCCAGCAGCCAAGGAGTCGCCATTCAGTACTTC. Its translation is CASSQGVAIQYF.